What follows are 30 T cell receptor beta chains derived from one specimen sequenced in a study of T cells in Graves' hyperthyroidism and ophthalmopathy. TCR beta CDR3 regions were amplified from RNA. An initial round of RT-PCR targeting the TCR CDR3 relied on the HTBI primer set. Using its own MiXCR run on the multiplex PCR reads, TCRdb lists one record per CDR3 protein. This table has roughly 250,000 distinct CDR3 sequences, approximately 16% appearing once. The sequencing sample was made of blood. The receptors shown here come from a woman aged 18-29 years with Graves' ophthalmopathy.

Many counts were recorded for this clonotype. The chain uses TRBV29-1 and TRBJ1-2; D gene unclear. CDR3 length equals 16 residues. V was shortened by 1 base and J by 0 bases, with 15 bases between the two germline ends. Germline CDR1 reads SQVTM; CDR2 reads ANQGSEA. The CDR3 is CSVEADPGPANYGYTF. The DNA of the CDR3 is TGCAGCGTTGAAGCCGATCCGGGCCCGGCTAACTATGGCTACACCTTC.

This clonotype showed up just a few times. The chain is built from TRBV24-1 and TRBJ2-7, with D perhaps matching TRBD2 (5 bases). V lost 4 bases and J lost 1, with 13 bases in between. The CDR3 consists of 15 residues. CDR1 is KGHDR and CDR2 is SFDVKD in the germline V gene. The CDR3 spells CATSDPSGVSYEQYF. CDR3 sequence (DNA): TGTGCCACCAGTGACCCGTCCGGGGTATCCTACGAGCAGTACTTC.

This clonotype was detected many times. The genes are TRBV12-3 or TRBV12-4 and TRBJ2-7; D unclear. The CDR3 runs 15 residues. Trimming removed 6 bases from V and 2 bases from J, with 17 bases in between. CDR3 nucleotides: TGTGCCAGCAGGGCCCAGGACGGAAGAACCTACGAGCAGTACTTC. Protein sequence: CASRAQDGRTYEQYF.

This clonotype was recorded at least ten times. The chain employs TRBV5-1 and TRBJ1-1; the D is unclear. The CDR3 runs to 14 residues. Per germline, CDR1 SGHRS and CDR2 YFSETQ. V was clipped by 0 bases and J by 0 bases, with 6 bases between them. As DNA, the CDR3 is TGCGCCAGCAGCTTGGGAGCAGTGAACACTGAAGCTTTCTTT. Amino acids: CASSLGAVNTEAFF.

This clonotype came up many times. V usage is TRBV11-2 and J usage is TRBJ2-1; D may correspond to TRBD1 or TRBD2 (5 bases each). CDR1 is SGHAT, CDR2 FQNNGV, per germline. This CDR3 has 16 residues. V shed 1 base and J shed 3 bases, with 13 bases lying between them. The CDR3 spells CASSLVTGPGYNEQFF. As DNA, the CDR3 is TGTGCCAGCAGCTTAGTGACGGGGCCCGGCTACAATGAGCAGTTCTTC. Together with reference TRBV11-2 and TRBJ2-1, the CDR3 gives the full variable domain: EAGVAQSPRYKIIEKRQSVAFWCNPISGHATLYWYQQILGQGPKLLIQFQNNGVVDDSQLPKDRFSAERLKGVDSTLKIQPAKLEDSAVYLCASSLVTGPGYNEQFFGPGTRLTVL.

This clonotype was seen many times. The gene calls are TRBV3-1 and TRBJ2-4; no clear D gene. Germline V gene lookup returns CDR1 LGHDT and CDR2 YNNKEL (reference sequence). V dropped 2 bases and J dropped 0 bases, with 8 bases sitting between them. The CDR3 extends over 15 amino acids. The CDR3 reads CASSQRELAKNIQYF. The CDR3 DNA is TGTGCCAGCAGCCAAAGGGAACTAGCCAAAAACATTCAGTACTTC.

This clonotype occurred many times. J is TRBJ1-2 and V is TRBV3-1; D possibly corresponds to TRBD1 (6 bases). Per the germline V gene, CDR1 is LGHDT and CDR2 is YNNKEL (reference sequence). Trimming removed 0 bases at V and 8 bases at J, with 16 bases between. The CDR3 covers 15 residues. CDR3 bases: TGTGCCAGCAGCCAAGATGGGGTTGGGGGCAGGGGCTACACCTTC. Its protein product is CASSQDGVGGRGYTF. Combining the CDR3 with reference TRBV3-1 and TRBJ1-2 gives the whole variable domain DTAVSQTPKYLVTQMGNDKSIKCEQNLGHDTMYWYKQDSKKFLKIMFSYNNKELIINETVPNRFSPKSPDKAHLNLHINSLELGDSAVYFCASSQDGVGGRGYTFGSGTRLTVV.

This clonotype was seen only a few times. The CDR3 sequence is CASSGGGLIYGYTF. The CDR3 coding sequence is TGTGCCAGCAGTGGGGGGGGGCTGATCTATGGCTACACCTTC. The chain links TRBV6-1 to TRBJ1-2, with D maybe TRBD1 (6 bases). This CDR3 is built from 14 residues. Germline V gene lookup returns CDR1 MNHNS and CDR2 SASEGT. Trimming cost V 4 bases and J 4 bases, with 13 bases left between them.

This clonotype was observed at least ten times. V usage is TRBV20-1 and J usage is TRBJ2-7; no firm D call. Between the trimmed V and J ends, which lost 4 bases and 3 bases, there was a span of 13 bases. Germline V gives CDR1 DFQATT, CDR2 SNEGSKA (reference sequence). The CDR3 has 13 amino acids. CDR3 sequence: CSATGGRSYEQYF. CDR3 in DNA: TGCAGTGCTACCGGCGGACGGAGCTACGAGCAGTACTTC.

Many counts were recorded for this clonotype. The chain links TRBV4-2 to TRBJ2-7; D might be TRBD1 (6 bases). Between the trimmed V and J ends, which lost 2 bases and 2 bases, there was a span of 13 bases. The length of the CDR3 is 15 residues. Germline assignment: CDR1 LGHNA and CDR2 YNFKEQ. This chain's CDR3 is CASSQHRDTTYEQYF. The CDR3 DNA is TGTGCCAGCAGCCAACATCGGGACACAACCTACGAGCAGTACTTC.

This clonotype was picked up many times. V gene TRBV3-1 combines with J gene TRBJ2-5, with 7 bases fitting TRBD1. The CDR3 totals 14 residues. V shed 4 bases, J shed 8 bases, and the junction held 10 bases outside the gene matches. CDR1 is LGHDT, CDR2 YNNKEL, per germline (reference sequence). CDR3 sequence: CASSLNDRDLTQYF. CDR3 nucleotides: TGTGCCAGCAGCCTGAACGACAGGGATCTAACCCAGTACTTC.

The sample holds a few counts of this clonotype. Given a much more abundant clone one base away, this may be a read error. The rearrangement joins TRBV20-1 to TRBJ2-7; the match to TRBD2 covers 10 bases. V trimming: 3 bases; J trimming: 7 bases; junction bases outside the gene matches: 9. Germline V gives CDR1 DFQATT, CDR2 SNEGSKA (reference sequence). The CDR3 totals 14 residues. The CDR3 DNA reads TGCAGTGCTAGCAGTCTAGCGGGGGATCGTGAGCAGTACTTC. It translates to CSASSLAGDREQYF.

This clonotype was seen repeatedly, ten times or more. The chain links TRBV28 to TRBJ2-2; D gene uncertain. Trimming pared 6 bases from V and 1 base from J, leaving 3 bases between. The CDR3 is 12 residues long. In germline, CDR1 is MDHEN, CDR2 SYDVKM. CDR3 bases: TGTGCCAGCAGCTGGAACACCGGGGAGCTGTTTTTT. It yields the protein CASSWNTGELFF.

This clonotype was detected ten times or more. The CDR3 sequence: CASSPPVGGGVNTGELFF. CDR3 in DNA: TGTGCCAGCAGCCCCCCTGTGGGCGGGGGGGTGAACACCGGGGAGCTGTTTTTT. The chain is built from TRBV12-3 or TRBV12-4 and TRBJ2-2, with 9 bases matching TRBD2. The CDR3 is 18 amino acids. With V trimmed by 6 bases and J by 1 base, 12 bases remained unmatched.

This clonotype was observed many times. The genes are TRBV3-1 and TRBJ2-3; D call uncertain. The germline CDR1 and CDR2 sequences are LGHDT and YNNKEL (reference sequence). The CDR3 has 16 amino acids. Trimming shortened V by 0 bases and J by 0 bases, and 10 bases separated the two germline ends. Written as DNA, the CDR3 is TGTGCCAGCAGCCAAGAAATGACGGTTAGCACAGATACGCAGTATTTT. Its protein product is CASSQEMTVSTDTQYF.

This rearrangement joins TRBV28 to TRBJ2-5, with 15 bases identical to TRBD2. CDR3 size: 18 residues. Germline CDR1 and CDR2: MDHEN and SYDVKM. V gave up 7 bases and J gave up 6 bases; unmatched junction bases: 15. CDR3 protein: CASNPTVRTSGGAKTQYF. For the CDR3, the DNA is TGTGCCAGCAACCCAACGGTGAGGACTAGCGGGGGGGCGAAGACCCAGTACTTC.

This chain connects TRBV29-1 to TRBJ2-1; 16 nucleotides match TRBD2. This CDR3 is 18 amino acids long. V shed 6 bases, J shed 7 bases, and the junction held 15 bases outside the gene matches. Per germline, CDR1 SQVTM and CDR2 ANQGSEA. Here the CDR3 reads CSVSYPGTSGRVVNEQFF. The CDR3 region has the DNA TGCAGCGTCTCCTACCCCGGGACTAGCGGGAGGGTAGTTAATGAGCAGTTCTTC.

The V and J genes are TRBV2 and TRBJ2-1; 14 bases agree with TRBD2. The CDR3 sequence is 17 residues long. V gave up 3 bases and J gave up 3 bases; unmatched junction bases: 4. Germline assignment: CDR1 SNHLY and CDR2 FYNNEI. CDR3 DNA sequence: TGTGCCAGCAGTGAGACTAGCGGGGGGGCCGGCTACAATGAGCAGTTCTTC. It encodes CASSETSGGAGYNEQFF.

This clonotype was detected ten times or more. This CDR3 is CASSGGGADGYTF. CDR3 nucleotides: TGTGCCAGCAGCGGAGGGGGGGCGGACGGCTACACCTTC. The chain is built from TRBV7-3 and TRBJ1-2; the D gene is possibly TRBD1 (6 bases). The germline CDR1 and CDR2 sequences are SGHTA and FQGTGA. CDR3 length: 13 amino acids. Between the trimmed V and J ends, which lost 5 bases and 8 bases, there was a span of 15 bases.

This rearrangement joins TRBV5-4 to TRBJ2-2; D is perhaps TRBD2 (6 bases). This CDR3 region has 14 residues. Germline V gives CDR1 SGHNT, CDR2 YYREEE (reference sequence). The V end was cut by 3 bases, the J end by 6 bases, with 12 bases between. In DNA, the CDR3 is TGTGCCAGCAGCTCCCTCTCGGGGGCCGGGGAGCTGTTTTTT. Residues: CASSSLSGAGELFF.

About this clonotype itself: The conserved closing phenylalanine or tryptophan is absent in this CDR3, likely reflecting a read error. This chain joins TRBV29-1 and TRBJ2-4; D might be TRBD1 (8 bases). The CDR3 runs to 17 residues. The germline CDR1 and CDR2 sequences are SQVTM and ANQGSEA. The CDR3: CSAMDREGVIAKNTQYL. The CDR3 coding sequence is TGCAGCGCCATGGACAGGGAGGGGGTTATAGCCAAAAACACTCAGTACCTC.

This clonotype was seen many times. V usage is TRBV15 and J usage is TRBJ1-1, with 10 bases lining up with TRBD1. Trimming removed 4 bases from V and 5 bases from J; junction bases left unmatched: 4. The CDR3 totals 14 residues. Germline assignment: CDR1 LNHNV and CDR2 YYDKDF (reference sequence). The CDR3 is CATSIGTGETEAFF. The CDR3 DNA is TGTGCCACCAGCATAGGGACAGGGGAGACTGAAGCTTTCTTT.

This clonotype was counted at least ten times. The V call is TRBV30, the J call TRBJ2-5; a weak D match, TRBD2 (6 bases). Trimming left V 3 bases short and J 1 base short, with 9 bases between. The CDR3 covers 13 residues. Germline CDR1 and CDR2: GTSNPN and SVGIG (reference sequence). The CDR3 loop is CAWRRDFQETQYF. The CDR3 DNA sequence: TGTGCCTGGAGACGGGACTTCCAAGAGACCCAGTACTTC.

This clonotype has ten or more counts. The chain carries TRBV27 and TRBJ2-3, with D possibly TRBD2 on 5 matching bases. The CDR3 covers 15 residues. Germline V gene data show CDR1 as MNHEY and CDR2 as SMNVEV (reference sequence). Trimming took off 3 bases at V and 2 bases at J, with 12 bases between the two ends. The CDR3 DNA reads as TGTGCCAGCAGTTTCTACCCCCGGGACACAGATACGCAGTATTTT. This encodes CASSFYPRDTDTQYF.

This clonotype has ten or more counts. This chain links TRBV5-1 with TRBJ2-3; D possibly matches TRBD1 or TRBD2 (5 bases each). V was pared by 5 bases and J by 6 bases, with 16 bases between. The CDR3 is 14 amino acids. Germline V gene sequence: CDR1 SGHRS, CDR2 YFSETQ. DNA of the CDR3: TGCGCCAGCAGGGGGGAGAGGACGTTTGATACGCAGTATTTT. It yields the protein CASRGERTFDTQYF. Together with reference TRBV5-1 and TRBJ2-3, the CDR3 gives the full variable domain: KAGVTQTPRYLIKTRGQQVTLSCSPISGHRSVSWYQQTPGQGLQFLFEYFSETQRNKGNFPGRFSGRQFSNSRSEMNVSTLELGDSALYLCASRGERTFDTQYFGPGTRLTVL.

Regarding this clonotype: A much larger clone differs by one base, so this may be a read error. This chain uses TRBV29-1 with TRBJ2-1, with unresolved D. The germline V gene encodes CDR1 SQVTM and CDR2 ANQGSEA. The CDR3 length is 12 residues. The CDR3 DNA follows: TGCAGCGCCCTGACTGTAGTTGGTGAGGAGTTCTTC. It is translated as CSALTVVGEEFF.

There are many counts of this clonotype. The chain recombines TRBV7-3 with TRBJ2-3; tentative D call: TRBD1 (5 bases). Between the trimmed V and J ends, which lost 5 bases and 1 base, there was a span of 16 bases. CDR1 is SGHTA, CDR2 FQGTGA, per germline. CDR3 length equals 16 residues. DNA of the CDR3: TGTGCCAGCAGCCTAATGGGCCAGGGCGGCACAGATACGCAGTATTTT. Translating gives CASSLMGQGGTDTQYF.

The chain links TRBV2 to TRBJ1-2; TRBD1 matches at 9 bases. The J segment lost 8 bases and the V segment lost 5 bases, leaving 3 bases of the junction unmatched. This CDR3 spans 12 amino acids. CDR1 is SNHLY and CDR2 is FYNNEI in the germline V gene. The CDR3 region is CASSSGTGGYTF. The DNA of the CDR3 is TGTGCCAGCAGTTCCGGGACAGGGGGCTACACCTTC.

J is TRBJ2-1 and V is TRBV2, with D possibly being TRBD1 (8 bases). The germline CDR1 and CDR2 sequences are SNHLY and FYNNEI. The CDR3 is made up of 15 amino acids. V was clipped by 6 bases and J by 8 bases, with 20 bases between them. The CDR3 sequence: CASRRQGTTGHEQFF. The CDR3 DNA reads TGTGCCAGCAGGAGACAGGGGACTACTGGGCATGAGCAGTTCTTC.

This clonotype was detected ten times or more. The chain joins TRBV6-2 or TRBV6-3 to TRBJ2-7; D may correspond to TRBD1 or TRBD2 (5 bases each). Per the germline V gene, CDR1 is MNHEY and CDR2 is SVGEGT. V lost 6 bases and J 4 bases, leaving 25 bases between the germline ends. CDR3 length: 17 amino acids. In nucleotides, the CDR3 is TGTGCCAGCAGAGGAACCGCCGGGGCTACTCAAAAATACGAGCAGTACTTC. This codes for CASRGTAGATQKYEQYF.